Reported below is one T cell receptor (beta chain). Its antigen has not been determined. With a mouse as the source, gene names and germline sequences are drawn from the mouse. The read stops 1 residue short of the end of the CDR3; the missing end is completed from the germline J gene. Preparation of the library involved the immunoSEQ multiplex PCR assay. TCRbeta CDR3 sequencing was performed at survey depth by Adaptive Biotechnologies, and CDR3 sequences, V/J genes, productive frequency and template counts were reported. TCR beta CDR3 regions were amplified from genomic DNA rather than RNA. Processing in the source paper ran as follows. Jensen-Shannon divergence served to quantify pairwise repertoire overlap between tissues, with 0 meaning identical and 1 meaning complete divergence. Tissues were clustered by single-linkage agglomerative hierarchical clustering of pairwise JSD values, and the clustering results were displayed as dendrograms. GLIPH2 was run on all patient samples with simulation_depth 1000, kmer_min_depth 3, cdr3_length_cutoff 8, keeping groups with more than two unique CDR3s. A standardized tissue-overlap score was generated by extrapolating Jaccard GLIPH-group overlap across patients to a standard repertoire size of 1000 clones. Linear mixed-effect models, with tissue included as a fixed effect and individual included as a random effect, were used to assess associations of diversity with clinical or experimental variables. Held by TCRdb, this immuneACCESS table contains in-frame sequences only and omits some clones. Under half of the omission traces to an unresolved V gene where checked; the cause of the rest is unknown. The V and J calls and clone size are taken from that table; D and trimming were inferred from the DNA. The sample includes 5,000 to 6,000 clones, with over 50% observed a single time. In total, the top ten clones hold 9% of the sample.

This sample's time point label indicates: mouse harvest day 7 after allogeneic transplant. Mouse grafts combined 10^7 T-cell-depleted bone marrow cells with 10^6 splenic CD5+ T cells, given via tail vein injection. To model GVHD in mice, a major MHC-mismatch B6 (H2b) into BALB/c (H2d) model was used, and tissues were profiled at day 7 or 14. Mouse tissues and retro-orbital blood were harvested on day 7 or 14 post-transplant using separate sterile tools per animal; livers were flushed beforehand. Before genomic DNA isolation with the DNeasy Blood & Tissue Kit, mouse tissues were minced with razor blades in buffered saline. The data stem from a study of tissue T cells after allogeneic stem cell transplantation (dated by TCRdb to between 2022 and 2023). Broadly, across the study: Using research autopsies of patients with and without GVHD, plus mouse models of GVHD, the study profiled TCR beta repertoires across many tissues. The human arm was a prospective observational study without blinding or randomization.

Based on the germline V gene, the CDR1 and CDR2 sequences are SGHLS and HYDKME. The CDR3 starts with the cysteine, ends with the phenylalanine, and has 13 residues. Part of the CDR3 DNA is given, 36 bases translated from base 1. Germline trimming: 4 bases from V, 9 bases from J; junction bases outside gene matches: 10. The research as a whole found: Only a few T cell clones appeared in more than one patient, yet motif-based clustering showed tissue-specific repertoire signatures that were shared between patients. Within patients, how anatomically similar tissues were was a major factor shaping TCR repertoire composition, regardless of disease or transplant status. In both patients and mice, T cells from blood and spleen picked up only a limited part of the TCR repertoire that was detected in tissues. The patient cohort was small and clinically heterogeneous, and sampling depth was acknowledged as a limitation. Which tissue TCRs were alloreactive or antigen-specific was not determined in the study, and some of the clones might have been host cells that persisted.

The source material was gut tissue. The receptor chain draws on TRBV12-2 and TRBJ1-1, and 7 junctional nucleotides match TRBD1. The clonotype was recovered from a female BALB/c mouse given C57BL/6 T cells with graft-versus-host disease after an allogeneic hematopoietic cell transplant. CDR3 DNA (partial): TGTGCCAGCTCCGGCGTGACAGGGCAAAAAGTCTTC. Translated, this gives CASSGVTGQKVF. From start to end, the CDR3 is CASSGVTGQKVFF.